This T cell receptor (beta chain) was sequenced in a study of blood T cell repertoires in COVID-19. Overall study context: Sites in the United States, Italy and Spain provided acute and convalescent COVID-19 samples. Sample material is recorded as cDNA or gDNA derived from T cells, B-cell-depleted T cells, or PBMCs.

CDR1 and CDR2 (germline): MNHNY, SVGAGI (reference sequence). The CDR3 is made up of 11 amino acids. V lost 6 bases to trimming and J lost 8 bases, with 10 bases between them. Authors' processing steps: Nucleated cell number was recorded as an estimate derived from reference gene primer amplification. Sequenced by immunoSEQ multiplex PCR; TCRdb stores in-frame clones only, minus some. V, J and clone size are those of that table, while D and trimming were read from the DNA. The sample records 350,000 to 450,000 clones, around 84% being singletons. This clone occurred many times. V is TRBV6-6 and J is TRBJ1-2; no definite D call. The sequence was collected from a young woman with acute or convalescent COVID-19. The sequenced sample consisted of peripheral blood. Written as DNA, the CDR3 is TGTGCCAGCAGCCAATCGAGCGGCTACACCTTC. This codes for CASSQSSGYTF.